This TCR beta chain derives from a study of post-analysis software for immune sequencing data. The study, taken as a whole, reports: When patients were compared with controls, a handful of TRBV segments were more frequent, TRBV5-6, TRBV5-1 and TRBV20-1 among them.

A remark on this clonotype: Antigen specificity is unknown.

cDNA libraries of TCR beta carried unique molecular identifiers. TCRdb passed the PCR reads through MiXCR, listing each CDR3 protein once. The sample contains a few hundred thousand distinct CDR3 sequences, 30% to 40% of which appear only once. CDR1 is SQVTM, CDR2 ANQGSEA, per germline. This CDR3 comprises 15 residues. Trimming cost V 4 bases and J 0 bases; bases outside gene matches: 9. The chain employs TRBV29-1 and TRBJ2-7, with 7 bases that match TRBD2. The source of this sequence is a girl aged 2-9 years with multiple sclerosis. Source material: blood. CDR3 sequence reads: CSVARRGTSSYEQYF. CDR3 DNA: TGCAGCGTTGCTCGGCGGGGGACCAGCTCCTACGAGCAGTACTTC.